A selection of T cell receptor beta chains follows, all from one sample in a study of a mutant IDH1 vaccine in newly diagnosed glioma. Their antigens remain unidentified. Generated by immunoSEQ multiplex PCR, the TCRdb table keeps only in-frame clones and is missing some. The table includes over 10,000 clones, roughly 79% detected once. The sample consisted of PBMCs, taken from a glioma patient whose treatment included an IDH1 peptide vaccine. These receptors were collected from a woman aged 40 to 50 with glioma. The CDR3 runs from the conserved cysteine through the conserved F or W. A D gene is named only where the DNA matches it firmly. Size is omitted from some rows. Given values are once, few, many or a class for expanded clones.

abundance: -
v_gene: TRBV13
d_gene: -
j_gene: TRBJ1-3
CDR3aa: CASSPLTDLTWGNTIYF
CDR3nt: TGTGCCAGCAGTCCCTTGACAGACCTTACATGGGGGAACACCATATATTTT

abundance: -
v_gene: TRBV9
d_gene: -
j_gene: TRBJ2-7
CDR3aa: CASFEKSQGMEDPKANPLYEQYF
CDR3nt: TGTGCCAGCTTTGAGAAAAGTCAGGGAATGGAGGACCCAAAAGCCAACCCTCTCTACGAGCAGTACTTC

abundance: -
v_gene: TRBV11-2
d_gene: TRBD1
j_gene: TRBJ1-4
CDR3aa: CASSNRTGSRNEKLFF
CDR3nt: TGTGCCAGCAGCAATCGGACAGGGTCTAGGAATGAAAAACTGTTTTTT

abundance: -
v_gene: TRBV6-6
d_gene: -
j_gene: TRBJ1-1
CDR3aa: CATSFNNGNTEAFF
CDR3nt: TGTGCCACCTCCTTTAACAATGGAAACACTGAAGCTTTCTTT

abundance: -
v_gene: TRBV2
d_gene: TRBD1
j_gene: TRBJ2-5
CDR3aa: CASSESGTEETQYF
CDR3nt: TGTGCCAGCAGTGAATCAGGGACAGAAGAGACCCAGTACTTC

abundance: -
v_gene: TRBV5-4
d_gene: -
j_gene: TRBJ2-5
CDR3aa: CASSIQETQYF
CDR3nt: TGTGCCAGCAGCATCCAAGAGACCCAGTACTTC

abundance: few
v_gene: TRBV19
d_gene: TRBD1
j_gene: TRBJ1-5
CDR3aa: CASSSGQNNQPQHF
CDR3nt: TGTGCCAGTAGTTCGGGACAGAACAATCAGCCCCAGCATTTT

abundance: -
v_gene: TRBV4-1
d_gene: -
j_gene: TRBJ2-5
CDR3aa: CASSQAPYQETQYF
CDR3nt: TGCGCCAGCAGCCAAGCCCCGTACCAAGAGACCCAGTACTTC

abundance: -
v_gene: TRBV27
d_gene: -
j_gene: TRBJ1-5
CDR3aa: CASSWGLNQPQHF
CDR3nt: TGTGCCAGCAGTTGGGGGTTGAATCAGCCCCAGCATTTT

abundance: -
v_gene: TRBV6-5
d_gene: TRBD2
j_gene: TRBJ2-7
CDR3aa: CASSSLELAVYEQYF
CDR3nt: TGTGCCAGCAGTTCTCTTGAACTAGCGGTCTACGAGCAGTACTTC

abundance: -
v_gene: TRBV25-1
d_gene: TRBD1
j_gene: TRBJ1-2
CDR3aa: CASSGNRGRVNGYTF
CDR3nt: TGTGCCAGCAGTGGAAACAGGGGGCGCGTCAATGGCTACACCTTC

abundance: -
v_gene: TRBV9
d_gene: TRBD2
j_gene: TRBJ2-1
CDR3aa: CASSVRTSGVNEQFF
CDR3nt: TGTGCCAGCAGCGTTCGGACTAGCGGGGTGAATGAGCAGTTCTTC

abundance: -
v_gene: TRBV28
d_gene: -
j_gene: TRBJ1-1
CDR3aa: CASSPRGWPFF
CDR3nt: TGTGCCAGCAGTCCCCGAGGGTGGCCTTTCTTT

abundance: -
v_gene: TRBV6-5
d_gene: -
j_gene: TRBJ2-7
CDR3aa: CASSSPQGMSRYEQYF
CDR3nt: TGTGCCAGCAGTTCTCCACAGGGTATGTCGCGGTACGAGCAGTACTTC

abundance: -
v_gene: TRBV14
d_gene: -
j_gene: TRBJ2-2
CDR3aa: CASSQVVGGPNTGELFF
CDR3nt: TGTGCCAGCAGCCAAGTGGTGGGAGGACCGAACACCGGGGAGCTGTTTTTT

abundance: -
v_gene: TRBV19
d_gene: TRBD1
j_gene: TRBJ1-4
CDR3aa: CASSLQGLENEKLFF
CDR3nt: TGTGCCAGTAGCCTACAGGGGTTGGAGAATGAAAAACTGTTTTTT

abundance: -
v_gene: TRBV13
d_gene: -
j_gene: TRBJ2-1
CDR3aa: CASRDRSHQDYNEQFF
CDR3nt: TGTGCCAGCAGGGATCGTAGCCACCAAGACTACAATGAGCAGTTCTTC

abundance: -
v_gene: TRBV5-6
d_gene: TRBD1
j_gene: TRBJ2-1
CDR3aa: CASSWDSRTYNEQFF
CDR3nt: TGTGCCAGCAGCTGGGACAGCCGAACTTACAATGAGCAGTTCTTC

abundance: -
v_gene: TRBV5-1
d_gene: TRBD1
j_gene: TRBJ1-2
CDR3aa: CASSLGPGQGDGYTF
CDR3nt: TGCGCCAGCAGCTTGGGTCCGGGACAGGGCGATGGCTACACCTTC

abundance: -
v_gene: TRBV6-1
d_gene: TRBD2
j_gene: TRBJ2-7
CDR3aa: CASSEPSGRGYEQYF
CDR3nt: TGTGCCAGCAGTGAACCTAGCGGGAGAGGGTACGAGCAGTACTTC

abundance: -
v_gene: TRBV28
d_gene: -
j_gene: TRBJ1-2
CDR3aa: CASSFPFGSYGYTF
CDR3nt: TGTGCCAGCAGTTTCCCATTCGGGAGTTATGGCTACACCTTC

abundance: -
v_gene: TRBV15
d_gene: -
j_gene: TRBJ1-1
CDR3aa: CATSRDYGGTAEAFF
CDR3nt: TGTGCCACCAGCAGAGATTACGGGGGCACCGCTGAAGCTTTCTTT

abundance: -
v_gene: TRBV2
d_gene: TRBD2
j_gene: TRBJ2-4
CDR3aa: CASRGTSGGYF
CDR3nt: TGTGCCAGCAGGGGGACTAGCGGGGGGTACTTC

abundance: -
v_gene: TRBV19
d_gene: -
j_gene: TRBJ1-2
CDR3aa: CASSPTVAYGYTF
CDR3nt: TGTGCCAGTAGTCCTACAGTCGCCTATGGCTACACCTTC

abundance: once
v_gene: TRBV7-6
d_gene: TRBD2
j_gene: TRBJ2-1
CDR3aa: CASSLIGSGGSYNEQFF
CDR3nt: TGTGCCAGCAGCTTGATTGGTAGCGGGGGGTCTTACAATGAGCAGTTCTTC

abundance: -
v_gene: TRBV6-4
d_gene: -
j_gene: TRBJ2-2
CDR3aa: CASSDSAGTNTGELFF
CDR3nt: TGTGCCAGCAGTGACTCGGCAGGGACGAACACCGGGGAGCTGTTTTTT

abundance: -
v_gene: TRBV4-2
d_gene: -
j_gene: TRBJ1-2
CDR3aa: CASSQTQDVYSGYTF
CDR3nt: TGTGCCAGCAGCCAGACACAGGATGTCTATAGTGGCTACACCTTC

abundance: once
v_gene: TRBV15
d_gene: -
j_gene: TRBJ2-1
CDR3aa: CATSRRPDSKQFF
CDR3nt: TGTGCCACCAGCAGGAGACCCGACAGTAAGCAGTTCTTC

abundance: -
v_gene: TRBV9
d_gene: -
j_gene: TRBJ2-1
CDR3aa: CASSVEKSEQFF
CDR3nt: TGTGCCAGCAGCGTAGAGAAGAGTGAGCAGTTCTTC

abundance: -
v_gene: TRBV28
d_gene: -
j_gene: TRBJ1-4
CDR3aa: CASSLAGADEKLFF
CDR3nt: TGTGCCAGCAGTTTGGCCGGGGCTGATGAAAAACTGTTTTTT

abundance: -
v_gene: TRBV11-2
d_gene: -
j_gene: TRBJ2-7
CDR3aa: CASSEAGGNYEQYF
CDR3nt: TGTGCCAGCAGCGAGGCAGGGGGGAACTACGAGCAGTACTTC

abundance: -
v_gene: TRBV7-2
d_gene: -
j_gene: TRBJ2-2
CDR3aa: CASRREALAGGELFF
CDR3nt: TGTGCCAGCAGGAGAGAGGCACTAGCAGGCGGGGAGCTGTTTTTT

abundance: -
v_gene: TRBV18
d_gene: -
j_gene: TRBJ1-3
CDR3aa: CASSPAPGSSGNTIYF
CDR3nt: TGTGCCAGCTCACCCGCTCCGGGCAGCTCTGGAAACACCATATATTTT

abundance: once
v_gene: TRBV10-3
d_gene: TRBD1
j_gene: TRBJ1-4
CDR3aa: CAIGQGGATNEKLFF
CDR3nt: TGTGCCATCGGACAGGGGGGCGCAACTAATGAAAAACTGTTTTTT

abundance: -
v_gene: TRBV29-1
d_gene: -
j_gene: TRBJ2-3
CDR3aa: CSVDSGRGITDTQYF
CDR3nt: TGCAGCGTTGATTCGGGTAGGGGGATCACAGATACGCAGTATTTT

abundance: once
v_gene: TRBV28
d_gene: -
j_gene: TRBJ2-4
CDR3aa: CASSLPTGFKNIQYF
CDR3nt: TGTGCCAGCAGTTTACCTACAGGGTTCAAAAACATTCAGTACTTC

abundance: -
v_gene: TRBV7-2
d_gene: -
j_gene: TRBJ1-2
CDR3aa: CASSGPELTGDYGYTF
CDR3nt: TGTGCCAGCAGCGGACCGGAGTTAACGGGCGACTATGGCTACACCTTC

abundance: -
v_gene: TRBV5-6
d_gene: -
j_gene: TRBJ1-5
CDR3aa: CASSAAGVQPQHF
CDR3nt: TGTGCCAGCAGTGCGGCAGGTGTCCAGCCCCAGCATTTT

abundance: -
v_gene: TRBV5-1
d_gene: TRBD1
j_gene: TRBJ1-2
CDR3aa: CASSPRGQGINYGYTF
CDR3nt: TGCGCCAGCAGCCCGAGGGGACAGGGTATAAACTATGGCTACACCTTC

abundance: -
v_gene: TRBV5-8
d_gene: TRBD1
j_gene: TRBJ1-5
CDR3aa: CASSIHRGGLVYSNQPQHF
CDR3nt: TGTGCCAGCAGCATCCACAGGGGAGGATTGGTCTATAGCAATCAGCCCCAGCATTTT

abundance: -
v_gene: TRBV6-6
d_gene: -
j_gene: TRBJ2-5
CDR3aa: CASSYGAGTETQYF
CDR3nt: TGTGCCAGCAGTTACGGGGCAGGGACAGAGACCCAGTACTTC

abundance: -
v_gene: TRBV10-3
d_gene: TRBD2
j_gene: TRBJ2-3
CDR3aa: CAISRHPISGVVTDTQYF
CDR3nt: TGTGCCATCAGTCGCCATCCGATTAGCGGGGTCGTCACAGATACGCAGTATTTT

abundance: few
v_gene: TRBV5-1
d_gene: TRBD1
j_gene: TRBJ1-1
CDR3aa: CASSLEAGRQGTNTEAFF
CDR3nt: TGCGCCAGCAGCTTGGAAGCGGGACGACAGGGTACTAACACTGAAGCTTTCTTT

abundance: -
v_gene: TRBV18
d_gene: -
j_gene: TRBJ2-2
CDR3aa: CASSGTGSLAGGELFF
CDR3nt: TGTGCCAGCTCCGGAACAGGGTCCCTCGCGGGCGGGGAGCTGTTTTTT

abundance: -
v_gene: TRBV13
d_gene: -
j_gene: TRBJ2-3
CDR3aa: CASSFRVPGVSTDTQYF
CDR3nt: TGTGCCAGCAGCTTTCGGGTACCAGGGGTTTCAACAGATACGCAGTATTTT

abundance: -
v_gene: TRBV13
d_gene: TRBD2
j_gene: TRBJ2-2
CDR3aa: CASSLTWDPGKLAGADTGELFF
CDR3nt: TGTGCCAGCAGCCTTACCTGGGACCCAGGGAAACTAGCGGGAGCTGACACCGGGGAGCTGTTTTTT

abundance: -
v_gene: TRBV27
d_gene: -
j_gene: TRBJ2-2
CDR3aa: CASSLGGANTGELFF
CDR3nt: TGTGCCAGCAGTTTGGGGGGCGCGAACACCGGGGAGCTGTTTTTT

abundance: -
v_gene: TRBV7-2
d_gene: -
j_gene: TRBJ2-1
CDR3aa: CASSLAPGPNEQFF
CDR3nt: TGTGCCAGCAGCTTAGCCCCCGGGCCGAATGAGCAGTTCTTC

abundance: once
v_gene: TRBV9
d_gene: TRBD1
j_gene: TRBJ1-2
CDR3aa: CASSGDRGVNYGYTF
CDR3nt: TGTGCCAGCAGCGGGGACAGGGGTGTGAACTATGGCTACACCTTC

abundance: -
v_gene: TRBV13
d_gene: TRBD1
j_gene: TRBJ1-4
CDR3aa: CASRSRDRAVEKLFF
CDR3nt: TGTGCCAGCAGGTCCCGGGACAGGGCGGTTGAAAAACTGTTTTTT

abundance: -
v_gene: TRBV6-1
d_gene: -
j_gene: TRBJ2-7
CDR3aa: CASSVGLQYEQYF
CDR3nt: TGTGCCAGCAGTGTGGGCTTGCAGTACGAGCAGTACTTC

abundance: -
v_gene: TRBV14
d_gene: TRBD1
j_gene: TRBJ1-4
CDR3aa: CASSLPGTGPFNEKLFF
CDR3nt: TGTGCCAGCAGCCTCCCAGGGACAGGGCCCTTTAATGAAAAACTGTTTTTT

abundance: -
v_gene: TRBV29-1
d_gene: -
j_gene: TRBJ1-1
CDR3aa: CSVEVDTATEAFF
CDR3nt: TGCAGCGTTGAAGTGGACACGGCGACTGAAGCTTTCTTT

abundance: -
v_gene: TRBV29-1
d_gene: -
j_gene: TRBJ2-3
CDR3aa: CSVATGPPTDTQYF
CDR3nt: TGCAGCGTTGCGACGGGACCCCCCACAGATACGCAGTATTTT

abundance: few
v_gene: TRBV4-1
d_gene: -
j_gene: TRBJ2-3
CDR3aa: CASSQGLPADTQYF
CDR3nt: TGCGCCAGCAGCCAAGGGTTGCCGGCAGATACGCAGTATTTT

abundance: -
v_gene: TRBV7-9
d_gene: TRBD1
j_gene: TRBJ1-2
CDR3aa: CASSPTGQGIYGYTF
CDR3nt: TGTGCCAGCAGCCCCACGGGACAGGGGATCTATGGCTACACCTTC